This is a list of T cell receptor beta chains from one sample in a study of identical twins. TCRdb re-called the 5' RACE reads with MiXCR, one entry per CDR3 protein. This sample has roughly 470,000 distinct CDR3 sequences; 13% to 15% occur once, and the top ten carry more than 0.8%. These data also featured in a second study, about yellow fever vaccine responses in identical twins.

Specimen: CD4+ T cells sorted from blood. The receptors originated from a woman between 18 and 30 years old in good health. The CDR3 runs from the conserved cysteine through the conserved F or W. D genes are given only for firm matches. Clone size, where shown, is once, few, many, or a class for clones that have expanded.

V: TRBV4-2; D: .; J: TRBJ2-2; size: few; DNA: TGTGCCAGCAGCCAAGGCATGGGAGCGAACACCGGGGAGCTGTTTTTT; CDR3: CASSQGMGANTGELFF
V: TRBV7-2; D: TRBD2; J: TRBJ2-1; size: .; DNA: TGTGCCAGCAGCTTACTAGCGGGAGAGAATGAGCAGTTCTTC; CDR3: CASSLLAGENEQFF
V: TRBV6-5; D: .; J: TRBJ1-1; size: few; DNA: TGTGCCAGCAGTTACGGTATCGGGGCCGGGCAAACTGAAGCTTTCTTT; CDR3: CASSYGIGAGQTEAFF
V: TRBV5-1; D: .; J: TRBJ1-1; size: many; DNA: TGCGCCAGCAGCTTGGTCACCAGCGTAAACACTGAAGCTTTCTTT; CDR3: CASSLVTSVNTEAFF
V: TRBV18; D: .; J: TRBJ2-7; size: few; DNA: TGTGCCAGCTCACCACCTGGGCTAGGTTTCAGGGAGCAGTACTTC; CDR3: CASSPPGLGFREQYF
V: TRBV6-5; D: TRBD1; J: TRBJ2-7; size: few; DNA: TGTGCCAGCAGTTCTAGGGGTACAGGGGCCTCCTACGAGCAGTACTTC; CDR3: CASSSRGTGASYEQYF
V: TRBV7-6; D: TRBD1; J: TRBJ1-5; size: few; DNA: TGTGCCAGCAGCTTAGAATCAGGGGGCGAGCGCCAGCATTTT; CDR3: CASSLESGGERQHF
V: TRBV11-2; D: .; J: TRBJ1-2; size: many; DNA: TGTGCCAGCAGCTTAGGGCAGGGGCTCGGCTACACCTTC; CDR3: CASSLGQGLGYTF
V: TRBV5-1; D: .; J: TRBJ2-2; size: many; DNA: TGCGCCAGCAGCTTGGTGGGCCCGAACACCGGGGAGCTGTTTTTT; CDR3: CASSLVGPNTGELFF
V: TRBV6-2/TRBV6-3; D: .; J: TRBJ2-7; size: .; DNA: TGTGCCAGCAGTTATGAGGGGAAGAGTCACTCCTACGAGCAGTACTTC; CDR3: CASSYEGKSHSYEQYF
V: TRBV5-1; D: TRBD1; J: TRBJ2-1; size: few; DNA: TGCGCCAGCAGCTTGCTTTCGGGACAGCTCAATGAGCAGTTCTTC; CDR3: CASSLLSGQLNEQFF
V: TRBV30; D: .; J: TRBJ1-1; size: few; DNA: TGTGCCTGGAAGTCAACGGCTGAAGCTTTCTTT; CDR3: CAWKSTAEAFF
V: TRBV10-3; D: .; J: TRBJ2-5; size: few; DNA: TGTGCCATCCGGGGGAGTCAAGAGACCCAGTACTTC; CDR3: CAIRGSQETQYF
V: TRBV27; D: TRBD2; J: TRBJ2-3; size: few; DNA: TGTGCCAGCAGTTTATCGGGTATAGCGGGGGCTCTCACAGATACGCAGTATTTT; CDR3: CASSLSGIAGALTDTQYF
V: TRBV29-1; D: TRBD1; J: TRBJ2-7; size: few; DNA: TGCAGCGTGGTGTCCGGGACAGGGGGCGACGAGCAGTACTTC; CDR3: CSVVSGTGGDEQYF
V: TRBV24-1; D: .; J: TRBJ2-7; size: many; DNA: TGTGCCACCAGTGAACCCACCAGGGGAATCGACTACGAGCAGTACTTC; CDR3: CATSEPTRGIDYEQYF
V: TRBV27; D: TRBD2; J: TRBJ2-1; size: .; DNA: TGTGCCAGCACCTGGAGTCGGGGGGGCATTGAGCAGTTCTTC; CDR3: CASTWSRGGIEQFF
V: TRBV7-2; D: .; J: TRBJ2-1; size: .; DNA: TGTGCCAGCAGCTTAACTGAGCAGTTCTTC; CDR3: CASSLTEQFF
V: TRBV10-1; D: .; J: TRBJ2-1; size: .; DNA: TGCGCCAGCAGTGACCGTCGTTACAATGAGCAGTTCTTC; CDR3: CASSDRRYNEQFF
V: TRBV4-1; D: .; J: TRBJ2-7; size: .; DNA: TGCGCCAGCAGTCCTCCAGGGGAGTCCTACGAGCAGTACTTC; CDR3: CASSPPGESYEQYF
V: TRBV20-1; D: .; J: TRBJ2-1; size: .; DNA: TGCAGTGCTAGTAGTGGAGTATGGAACAGCAATGAGCAGTTCTTC; CDR3: CSASSGVWNSNEQFF
V: TRBV6-1; D: TRBD1; J: TRBJ2-2; size: .; DNA: TGTGCCAGCAAACAACACAGGGGCGGCACCGGGGAGCTGTTTTTT; CDR3: CASKQHRGGTGELFF
V: TRBV5-1; D: TRBD2; J: TRBJ2-1; size: many; DNA: TGCGCCAGCAGCCATGCTAGCGGGGGGTACAATGAGCAGTTCTTC; CDR3: CASSHASGGYNEQFF
V: TRBV27; D: .; J: TRBJ2-1; size: many; DNA: TGTGCCAGCAGTTTAAGACGGGGGTACAATGAGCAGTTCTTC; CDR3: CASSLRRGYNEQFF
V: TRBV4-2; D: TRBD2; J: TRBJ2-1; size: few; DNA: TGTGCCAGCAGCCCCGGGGGGAGGGTTGAGCAGTTCTTC; CDR3: CASSPGGRVEQFF
V: TRBV29-1; D: .; J: TRBJ2-3; size: few; DNA: TGCAGCGTTGTGGTTGCGGGAATTACTAGCACAGATACGCAGTATTTT; CDR3: CSVVVAGITSTDTQYF
V: TRBV5-1; D: .; J: TRBJ2-1; size: .; DNA: TGCGCCAGCAGCTTGTCGATGTTTAATGAGCAGTTCTTC; CDR3: CASSLSMFNEQFF
V: TRBV19; D: .; J: TRBJ2-2; size: .; DNA: TGTGCCAGTACCCTCCGGGGGAGCGTCACCGGGGAGCTGTTTTTT; CDR3: CASTLRGSVTGELFF
V: TRBV12-3/TRBV12-4; D: .; J: TRBJ2-7; size: .; DNA: TGTGCCAGCAGTTTTTTTCGGGCATACGAGCAGTACTTC; CDR3: CASSFFRAYEQYF
V: TRBV6-1; D: TRBD1; J: TRBJ2-7; size: .; DNA: TGTGCCACCGGGACAGGGGGCTCAGAGCAGTACTTC; CDR3: CATGTGGSEQYF
V: TRBV5-1; D: .; J: TRBJ2-7; size: .; DNA: TGCGCCAGCAGCGACAACTGGGCACTGGGGAACGAGCAGTACTTC; CDR3: CASSDNWALGNEQYF
V: TRBV20-1; D: TRBD1; J: TRBJ2-7; size: .; DNA: TGCAGTGCTAGAGACCGGACAGGGGGCCGCGAGCAGTACTTC; CDR3: CSARDRTGGREQYF
V: TRBV25-1; D: .; J: TRBJ1-6; size: .; DNA: TGTGCCAGCAGTGCGGGGCCCTCCTATAATTCACCCCTCCACTTT; CDR3: CASSAGPSYNSPLHF